This entry describes one T cell receptor (beta chain). No antigen is known for it. TCRdb keeps only in-frame clones here, not all; method: immunoSEQ multiplex PCR. The table shows about 130,000 clones, with approximately 80% occurring only once. The CDR3 extends over 16 amino acids. V shed 1 base, J shed 6 bases, and the junction held 8 bases outside the gene matches. Germline assignment: CDR1 SGHDT and CDR2 YYEEEE. This entry belongs to a study of cytotoxic CD8 clonotypes in ibrutinib-treated CLL. Overall study: Complete response was seen in 2 patients and partial in 24; about twelve progressed and 14 stayed remitted after a median around 64 months.

General study points: At baseline, clonality was higher than in age-matched healthy donors and correlated with CD8+ counts. Once treatment began, public clonotypes, which were uncommon, contracted or stayed stable.

Sample: PBMCs, taken after 12 months of ibrutinib treatment. The V and J genes are TRBV5-6 and TRBJ2-2, with 8 bases that match TRBD2. This TCR came from a human donor with chronic lymphocytic leukemia. CDR3 nucleotides: TGTGCCAGCAGCTTGATCCAGCGGGAGTCCGCCGGGGAGCTGTTTTTT. Encoded protein: CASSLIQRESAGELFF.